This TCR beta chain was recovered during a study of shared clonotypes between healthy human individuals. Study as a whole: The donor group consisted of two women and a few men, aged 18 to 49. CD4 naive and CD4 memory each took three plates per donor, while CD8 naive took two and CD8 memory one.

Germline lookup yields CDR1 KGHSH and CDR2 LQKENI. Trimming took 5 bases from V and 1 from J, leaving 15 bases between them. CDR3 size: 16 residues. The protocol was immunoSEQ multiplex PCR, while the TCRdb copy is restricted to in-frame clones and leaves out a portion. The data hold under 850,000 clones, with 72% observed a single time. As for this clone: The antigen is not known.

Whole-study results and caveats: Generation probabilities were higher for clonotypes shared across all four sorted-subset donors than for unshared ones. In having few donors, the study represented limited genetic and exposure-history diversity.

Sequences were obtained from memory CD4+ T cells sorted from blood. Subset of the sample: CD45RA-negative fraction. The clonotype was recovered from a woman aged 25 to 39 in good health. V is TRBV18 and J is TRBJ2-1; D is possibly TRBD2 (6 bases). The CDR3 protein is CASSSRLDMSYNEQFF. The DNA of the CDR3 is TGTGCCAGCTCATCTCGACTAGATATGTCCTACAATGAGCAGTTCTTC.